This TCR beta chain stems from a study of radiation and T cells in renal cell carcinoma. Sample treatment: 15 Gy SBRT to primary tumor, nephrectomy 4 weeks later. Points on this clone: A read error is possible here, since a much larger clone lies one base away. This specimen includes other DNA sequences encoding the same CDR3.

The CDR3 has 14 residues. V was clipped by 5 bases and J by 4 bases, with 11 bases between them. Germline loops: CDR1 MNHEY, CDR2 SVGAGI. Here immunoSEQ multiplex PCR was the method, and the copy in TCRdb shows in-frame clones only, minus some. Here the sample spans around 16,000 clones, around 50% being singletons. Sequences were derived from tumor tissue, sampled from a patient whose treatment included radiotherapy and nephrectomy. This chain links TRBV6-5 with TRBJ1-4; D is unresolved. The TCR was taken from a woman aged 55-69 years with renal cell carcinoma. The CDR3 DNA is TGTGCCAGCAGTGAGGGCACCCTTAATGAAAAACTGTTTTTT. Protein: CASSEGTLNEKLFF.